The rows below give T cell receptor beta chains drawn from one sample of a study of blood T cells in healthy people across ages. TCRdb reprocessed the 5' RACE reads with MiXCR, giving one entry per CDR3 protein. The sample has about 730,000 distinct CDR3 sequences; about 40% are singletons. Sequenced material: blood. These receptors were taken from a woman aged 60-75 years in good health. CDR3s include the opening cysteine and the closing phenylalanine or tryptophan. D genes are given only for firm matches. Part of the rows lack a size; the others show once, few, many or a class for expanded clones.

CDR3 length: 12
D gene: -
clone size: few
J gene: TRBJ2-7
V gene: TRBV10-2
CDR3 DNA: TGCGCCACTAGACAGGTATCCTACGAGCAGTACTTC
CDR3 protein: CATRQVSYEQYF

CDR3 length: 13
D gene: TRBD2
clone size: -
J gene: TRBJ2-3
V gene: TRBV20-1
CDR3 DNA: TGCAGTGCTAGCCCGCGGGGGGGGGATACGCAGTATTTT
CDR3 protein: CSASPRGGDTQYF

CDR3 length: 16
D gene: TRBD2
clone size: -
J gene: TRBJ2-7
V gene: TRBV3-1
CDR3 DNA: TGTGCCAGCAGCCAAGAGAGCGGGGGCCCGGGGTACGAGCAGTACTTC
CDR3 protein: CASSQESGGPGYEQYF

CDR3 length: 13
D gene: -
clone size: -
J gene: TRBJ2-4
V gene: TRBV7-9
CDR3 DNA: TGTGCCAGCAGCTTGCTCTCGATTGGTGAGCAGTACTTC
CDR3 protein: CASSLLSIGEQYF

CDR3 length: 16
D gene: -
clone size: few
J gene: TRBJ2-3
V gene: TRBV20-1
CDR3 DNA: TGCAGTGCTAGAGATCTGGCCGGTTTTGGCACAGATACGCAGTATTTT
CDR3 protein: CSARDLAGFGTDTQYF

CDR3 length: 11
D gene: -
clone size: few
J gene: TRBJ2-1
V gene: TRBV20-1
CDR3 DNA: TGCAGTGCCCCCTTTTACAATGAGCAGTTCTTC
CDR3 protein: CSAPFYNEQFF

CDR3 length: 13
D gene: -
clone size: few
J gene: TRBJ1-2
V gene: TRBV6-5
CDR3 DNA: TGTGCCAGCAGTTATCAGGTCGAGTATGGCTACACCTTC
CDR3 protein: CASSYQVEYGYTF

CDR3 length: 15
D gene: -
clone size: few
J gene: TRBJ2-3
V gene: TRBV11-2
CDR3 DNA: TGTGCCAGCAGCTCCCTCGGCAGGGGTGGTCTGGCGCAGTATTTT
CDR3 protein: CASSSLGRGGLAQYF

CDR3 length: 15
D gene: -
clone size: few
J gene: TRBJ1-5
V gene: TRBV20-1
CDR3 DNA: TGCAGTGCTAGGGAAACAGGATATAGCAATCAGCCCCAGCATTTT
CDR3 protein: CSARETGYSNQPQHF

CDR3 length: 15
D gene: TRBD1
clone size: once
J gene: TRBJ2-4
V gene: TRBV28
CDR3 DNA: TGTGCCAGCAGTTCGGGACAGGCGGCCAGAGAGACCGAGTACTTC
CDR3 protein: CASSSGQAARETEYF

CDR3 length: 15
D gene: TRBD2
clone size: many
J gene: TRBJ2-5
V gene: TRBV25-1
CDR3 DNA: TGTGCCAGCAGGTCCAGCGGGGGGCCGCAAGAGACCCAGTACTTC
CDR3 protein: CASRSSGGPQETQYF

CDR3 length: 16
D gene: TRBD2
clone size: once
J gene: TRBJ2-5
V gene: TRBV20-1
CDR3 DNA: TGCTGTGCAAAGGGGACTAGCGGGAGGGCGGGAGAGACCCAGTACTTC
CDR3 protein: CCAKGTSGRAGETQYF

CDR3 length: 15
D gene: TRBD2
clone size: -
J gene: TRBJ2-1
V gene: TRBV20-1
CDR3 DNA: TGCAGTGCTGGCCCTGCCCTAGCGGGAGCTCATGAGCAGTTCTTC
CDR3 protein: CSAGPALAGAHEQFF